The clone carrying this TCR beta chain has just a few counts. Using immunoSEQ multiplex PCR, the repertoire was profiled, and TCRdb retains in-frame clones only, with some absent. The top ten clones hold roughly 0.99% of a sample with some 32,000 clones, 75% to 85% of them seen once. This sample was included in a study of T cells in narcolepsy. Study-wide background: Healthy controls were enrolled alongside patients with narcolepsy type 1 or type 2.

V lost 3 bases and J lost 7; bases outside the gene matches: 10. Germline lookup yields CDR1 SGHTA and CDR2 FQGNSA. The CDR3 covers 15 residues. V gene TRBV7-2 combines with J gene TRBJ2-5; TRBD1 aligns across 8 bases. The source of this sequence is a human donor with narcolepsy. Sequencing was performed on CD45RA- memory CD4+ T cells from PBMCs. Here the CDR3 DNA reads TGTGCCAGCAGCTTCAGGAGGACAGGGTGGGGGACCCAGTACTTC. This translates into CASSFRRTGWGTQYF.